The present TCR beta chain was sequenced within a study of blood T cell repertoires in COVID-19. In the study overall: Italy, Spain and the United States were the sources of the convalescent and acute COVID-19 samples. T cells, B-cell-depleted T cells, or PBMCs provided the cDNA or gDNA that served as material.

CDR1 is DFQATT, CDR2 SNEGSKA, per germline (reference sequence). This CDR3 comprises 15 residues. TCRdb keeps only in-frame clones here, not all; method: immunoSEQ multiplex PCR. In the table there are roughly 200,000 clones, around 86% of which are singletons. The participants were between roughly 18 and 100 years old and came from about two dozen US areas. Participant reports of clinical history set cohort assignment. This clonotype was sampled from a man between 40 and 49 years old with acute COVID-19. The sample was PBMCs or T cells enriched from blood (not recorded which). V usage is TRBV20-1 and J usage is TRBJ1-3; D remains unclear. The CDR3 spells CRASGGQSTGNTIYF. Here the CDR3 DNA reads TGCCGGGCTAGTGGAGGTCAAAGCACTGGAAACACCATATATTTT.